Listed below are T cell receptor beta chains from one sample, sequenced in a study of early T cells in non-severe SARS-CoV-2 infection. TCRdb re-derived calls from the 5' RACE reads in MiXCR, one entry per CDR3 protein. Here the sample spans 25,000 to 35,000 distinct CDR3 sequences, roughly 6.6% being singletons. The sequenced sample consisted of whole blood. The receptors stem from an adult who was a healthcare worker with PCR-confirmed SARS-CoV-2 infection or an uninfected control (not recorded which). CDR3s include the opening cysteine and the closing phenylalanine or tryptophan. The D gene is left open where the match is weak. The size entry is marked missing in some rows and otherwise reads once, few, many or a size class.

>TRBV5-1|TRBJ2-7|many|-
TGCGCCAGCAGAGTTCGCGGGATAATGGACGAGCAGTACTTC
CASRVRGIMDEQYF
>TRBV20-1|TRBJ2-1|many|TRBD2
TGCAGTGCTCCCGGGGGGGGGTCCTCCTACAATGAGCAGTTCTTC
CSAPGGGSSYNEQFF
>TRBV5-1|TRBJ1-2|many|-
TGCGCCAGCAGCTACGACAAATCTCGAAAATATGGCTACACCTTC
CASSYDKSRKYGYTF
>TRBV7-2|TRBJ2-5|many|-
TGTGCCAGCAGCTCCCACGGGGGCCAAGAGACCCAGTACTTC
CASSSHGGQETQYF
>TRBV28|TRBJ1-1|many|TRBD1
TGTGCCAGCGGAGTCCACAGGGGGAGGGGATTGAACACTGAAGCTTTCTTT
CASGVHRGRGLNTEAFF
>TRBV28|TRBJ1-1|many|-
TGTGCCAGCAGTGACAACACCAGACGGACGGAAGCTTTCTTT
CASSDNTRRTEAFF
>TRBV28|TRBJ1-1|few|TRBD1
TGTGCCAGCAGCTACTCAGACAGGGGCACTGAAGCTTTCTTT
CASSYSDRGTEAFF
>TRBV21-1|TRBJ1-3|many|-
TGTGCCAGCAGCAAAGAGGACGGCGGGGCCACGCACTCTGGAAACACCATATATTTT
CASSKEDGGATHSGNTIYF
>TRBV18|TRBJ2-5|many|-
TGTGCCAGCTCACGGCGGAATCAAGAGACCCAGTACTTC
CASSRRNQETQYF
>TRBV7-2|TRBJ1-1|many|TRBD1
TGTGCCAGCAGCTTAGTCCCAGGGGGCAGTGAAGCTTTCTTT
CASSLVPGGSEAFF
>TRBV11-2|TRBJ2-2|many|-
TGTGCCAGCAGAAGGGTCACCGGGGAGCTGTTTTTT
CASRRVTGELFF
>TRBV20-1|TRBJ2-3|-|-
TGCAGTGCTAGCCGAGGCAGCACAGATACGCAGTATTTT
CSASRGSTDTQYF
>TRBV29-1|TRBJ1-2|many|TRBD1
TGCAGCGTTAGCGGACAGGGGCACTATGGCTACACCTTC
CSVSGQGHYGYTF
>TRBV9|TRBJ2-3|many|-
TGTGCCAGCAGCGTAGAGGACGGATCGGCAGATACGCAGTATTTT
CASSVEDGSADTQYF
>TRBV20-1|TRBJ1-1|many|-
TGCAGTGCTAGTTTTAACACGAACACTGAAGCTTTCTTT
CSASFNTNTEAFF
>TRBV2|TRBJ2-3|many|TRBD2
TGTGCCAGCAGTGTGGCTAGCGGGAGGGCTATGGATACGCAGTATTTT
CASSVASGRAMDTQYF
>TRBV7-2|TRBJ2-1|many|TRBD2
TGTGCCAGCAGCTTACGGGCGGGAGTTACCTACAATGAGCAGTTCTTC
CASSLRAGVTYNEQFF
>TRBV10-1|TRBJ2-1|many|TRBD2
TGCGCCAGCAGTGGTAGCGGGATCAGCTCCTACAATGAGCAGTTCTTC
CASSGSGISSYNEQFF
>TRBV7-2|TRBJ2-3|many|-
TGTGCCAGCAGCTTAGGACCACTTGCGGGTAGCACAGATACGCAGTATTTT
CASSLGPLAGSTDTQYF
>TRBV4-2|TRBJ2-7|many|TRBD2
TGTGCCAGCAGTCCCCCCCAGCGGGAGGGCCGGGAGCAGTACTTC
CASSPPQREGREQYF
>TRBV27|TRBJ1-2|many|-
TGTGCCAGCAGGGGGGGACACACGGGCTACACCTTC
CASRGGHTGYTF
>TRBV11-2|TRBJ1-6|few|TRBD1
TGTGCCAGCAGCTCGGACAGGGCGAATTCACCCCTCCACTTT
CASSSDRANSPLHF
>TRBV11-2|TRBJ1-2|many|TRBD1
TGTGCCAGCAGCCCGACAGGGGACGGCTACACCTTC
CASSPTGDGYTF
>TRBV6-5|TRBJ2-2|many|-
TGTGCCAGCAGTTATGGGACCGAGAACACCGGGGAGCTGTTTTTT
CASSYGTENTGELFF
>TRBV20-1|TRBJ2-5|many|TRBD2
TGCAGTGCGAGACTAGCGGGAGAGACCCAGTACTTC
CSARLAGETQYF
>TRBV7-9|TRBJ2-1|many|TRBD2
TGTGCCAGCAGCTCCGATAGCGGGCCCACGTACAATGAGCAGTTCTTC
CASSSDSGPTYNEQFF
>TRBV11-1|TRBJ1-4|many|TRBD1
TGTGCCAGCAGACCTACGGGACAGTCTAATGAAAAACTGTTTTTT
CASRPTGQSNEKLFF
>TRBV11-2|TRBJ1-2|-|-
TGTGCCAGCAGCTCACAGGGTTCTAACTATGGCTACACCTTC
CASSSQGSNYGYTF
>TRBV12-3/TRBV12-4|TRBJ2-1|many|TRBD2
TGTGCCAGCAGTTTATTTCTAGCGGAGTCAAATGAGCAGTTCTTC
CASSLFLAESNEQFF
>TRBV18|TRBJ1-1|few|TRBD1
TGTGCCAGCTCACAAGGGCAGGGGGAGAACACTGAAGCTTTCTTT
CASSQGQGENTEAFF
>TRBV27|TRBJ2-5|many|-
TGTGCCAGCAGTTATAAGGGACACGGACAAGAGACCCAGTACTTC
CASSYKGHGQETQYF
>TRBV5-1|TRBJ2-6|many|-
TGCGCCAGCAGCTTGTTTTCCAGGGCTGGGGCCAACGTCCTGACTTTC
CASSLFSRAGANVLTF
>TRBV29-1|TRBJ2-7|-|-
TGCAGCGGGGTTGATCAGGGTTACGAGCAGTACTTC
CSGVDQGYEQYF
>TRBV28|TRBJ1-1|many|TRBD1
TGTGCCAGCAGTTTAGGACAGGGTTTAGTAGCTTTCTTT
CASSLGQGLVAFF
>TRBV28|TRBJ1-1|few|TRBD1
TGTGCCAGCAGTTTACATCTTAGGGGACAGGGTGGAGAGAACACTGAAGCTTTCTTT
CASSLHLRGQGGENTEAFF
>TRBV3-1|TRBJ2-6|many|TRBD1
TGTGCCAGCAGCCAAGATCCGACAGGGCCTCGGGCCAACGTCCTGACTTTC
CASSQDPTGPRANVLTF
>TRBV5-5|TRBJ1-5|many|-
TGTGCCAGCAGCTTGAGGGGGAGCAATCAGCCCCAGCATTTT
CASSLRGSNQPQHF
>TRBV5-5|TRBJ1-2|many|-
TGTGCCAGCAGCTTGGGAGGGGCCGGAAATGGCTACACCTTC
CASSLGGAGNGYTF
>TRBV5-5|TRBJ2-1|many|TRBD2
TGTGCCAGCAGCTTGCGGGTGGTAGCGGGAGCTTACAATGAGCAGTTCTTC
CASSLRVVAGAYNEQFF
>TRBV6-1|TRBJ2-1|many|TRBD1
TGTGCCAGCAGGGCTCGTCAGGGGGCGAATGAGCAGTTCTTC
CASRARQGANEQFF
>TRBV11-2|TRBJ2-7|few|TRBD1
TGTGCCAGCAGCTTGGGACAGGGACCTCCCTACGAGCAGTACTTC
CASSLGQGPPYEQYF
>TRBV29-1|TRBJ2-3|-|-
TGCAGCGTTGAGGGTGACAGATACACAGATACGCAGTATTTT
CSVEGDRYTDTQYF
>TRBV28|TRBJ2-7|-|-
TGTGCCAGCAGTTTCAGGCCAGGGGAGTACGAGCAGTACTTC
CASSFRPGEYEQYF
>TRBV4-3|TRBJ2-7|medium-sized|-
TGCGCCAGCAGCCAAGATGGGACAACCTACGAGCAGTACTTC
CASSQDGTTYEQYF
>TRBV7-6|TRBJ1-2|many|TRBD1
TGTGCCAGCAGCTTGGACAGGGGCGCTAGTGGCTACACCTTC
CASSLDRGASGYTF
>TRBV27|TRBJ2-7|few|-
TGTGCCAGCAGTTTTCCCGCCCACGAGCAGTACTTC
CASSFPAHEQYF
>TRBV20-1|TRBJ2-7|medium-sized|-
TGCAGTGCTACGAGCGTGTTGGAGGGCAGCGAGCAGTACTTC
CSATSVLEGSEQYF
>TRBV10-3|TRBJ1-2|many|-
TGTGCCATCAGTCCAGAGGGGGGACGAACGCTCAACTATGGCTACACCTTC
CAISPEGGRTLNYGYTF
>TRBV12-3/TRBV12-4|TRBJ2-7|many|-
TGTGCCAGCAGTTCCACCGGGACGCTTGCCTACGAGCAGTACTTC
CASSSTGTLAYEQYF
>TRBV7-2|TRBJ1-5|many|-
TGTGCCAGCAGCTTAGTAGGGACGGGCAATCAGCCCCAGCATTTT
CASSLVGTGNQPQHF
>TRBV10-3|TRBJ1-3|-|-
TGTGCCATCAGTGAGTCCGGAAATGGAAACACCATATATTTT
CAISESGNGNTIYF
>TRBV6-5|TRBJ2-1|many|TRBD2
TGTGCCAGCAGTTACTCAATCCCACCTAGCGGGGAAGAGCAGTTCTTC
CASSYSIPPSGEEQFF
>TRBV5-1|TRBJ1-1|-|TRBD1
TGCGCCAGCAGCCGGGCAGGGGGAATGGTCACTGAAGCTTTCTTT
CASSRAGGMVTEAFF
>TRBV4-1|TRBJ2-3|-|-
TGCGCCAGCAGCCAAGAGGGAAGTAGGGGGATTGGTATTTATACGCAGTATTTT
CASSQEGSRGIGIYTQYF
>TRBV7-8|TRBJ2-1|many|TRBD2
TGTGCCAGCAGCCCTAGACTAGCGGGAATCTACAATGAGCAGTTCTTC
CASSPRLAGIYNEQFF
>TRBV18|TRBJ2-2|-|-
TGTGTCAGCTCACCCGGGACTCTTCACACCGGGGAGCTGTTTTTT
CVSSPGTLHTGELFF
>TRBV10-2|TRBJ2-1|many|-
TGCGCCAGCAGTGAGTCCTATTTGGGAGAAGAGCAGTTCTTC
CASSESYLGEEQFF